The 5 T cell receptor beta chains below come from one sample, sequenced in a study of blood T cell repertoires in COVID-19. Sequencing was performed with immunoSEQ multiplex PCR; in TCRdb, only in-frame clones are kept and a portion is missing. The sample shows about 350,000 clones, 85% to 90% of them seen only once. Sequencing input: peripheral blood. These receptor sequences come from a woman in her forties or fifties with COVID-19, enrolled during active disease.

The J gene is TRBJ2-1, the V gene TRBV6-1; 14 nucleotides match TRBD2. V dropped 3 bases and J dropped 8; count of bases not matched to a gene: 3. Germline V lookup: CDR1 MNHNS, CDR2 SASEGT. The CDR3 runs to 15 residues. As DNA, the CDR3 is TGTGCCAGCAGTGAGGGACTAGCGGGAGTGCATGAGCAGTTCTTC. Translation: CASSEGLAGVHEQFF.

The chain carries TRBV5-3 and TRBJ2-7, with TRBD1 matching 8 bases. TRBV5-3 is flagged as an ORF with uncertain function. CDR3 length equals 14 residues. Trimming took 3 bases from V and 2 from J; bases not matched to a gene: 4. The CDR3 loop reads CARSWRTGTYEQYF. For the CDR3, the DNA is TGTGCCAGAAGCTGGCGGACAGGGACCTACGAGCAGTACTTC.

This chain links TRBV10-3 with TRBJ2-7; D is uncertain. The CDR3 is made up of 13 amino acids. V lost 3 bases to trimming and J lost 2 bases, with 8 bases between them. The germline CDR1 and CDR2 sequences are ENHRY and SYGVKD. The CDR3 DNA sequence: TGTGCCATCAGTGAAGAGGTTACCTACGAGCAGTACTTC. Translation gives CAISEEVTYEQYF.

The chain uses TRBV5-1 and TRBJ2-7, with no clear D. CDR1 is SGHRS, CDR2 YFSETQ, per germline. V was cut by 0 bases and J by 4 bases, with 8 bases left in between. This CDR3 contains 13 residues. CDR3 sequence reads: CASSLVLSYEQYF. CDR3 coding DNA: TGCGCCAGCAGCTTGGTCCTTTCGTACGAGCAGTACTTC.

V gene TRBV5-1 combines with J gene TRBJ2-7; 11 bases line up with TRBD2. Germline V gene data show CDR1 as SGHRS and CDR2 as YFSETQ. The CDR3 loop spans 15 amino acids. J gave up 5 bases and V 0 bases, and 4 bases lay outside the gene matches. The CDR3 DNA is TGCGCCAGCAGCTTGGGTACTAGCGGGAGAAACGAGCAGTACTTC. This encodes CASSLGTSGRNEQYF. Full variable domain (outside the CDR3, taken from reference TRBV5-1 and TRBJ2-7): KAGVTQTPRYLIKTRGQQVTLSCSPISGHRSVSWYQQTPGQGLQFLFEYFSETQRNKGNFPGRFSGRQFSNSRSEMNVSTLELGDSALYLCASSLGTSGRNEQYFGPGTRLTVT.